This passage covers 4 T cell receptor beta chains from one sample sequenced in a study of cytomegalovirus exposure and HLA in healthy donors. Some clones are missing from TCRdb's copy, which holds only in-frame ones; the method was immunoSEQ multiplex PCR. Of some 160,000 clones in the sample, approximately 90% are singletons; the top ten hold about 0.7%. Sequencing was done on a sample of PBMCs. All receptors come from a man between 18 and 35 years old in good health and CMV-seronegative.

This clone occurred a few times. The V call is TRBV7-8, the J call TRBJ2-5; TRBD2 agrees at 7 bases. Germline loops: CDR1 SGHVS, CDR2 FQNEAQ. CDR3 length: 15 amino acids. The V and J ends lost 5 bases and 3 bases, in that order; junction bases with no gene match: 9. CDR3 sequence reads: CASSPRGSPKETQYF. As DNA, the CDR3 is TGTGCCAGCAGCCCGCGCGGGAGCCCGAAAGAGACCCAGTACTTC.

The chain links TRBV4-1 to TRBJ2-2; the D gene is possibly TRBD1 (6 bases). Germline assignment: CDR1 MGHRA and CDR2 YSYEKL. The V and J ends lost 2 bases and 6 bases respectively, with 10 bases between them. This CDR3 comprises 14 residues. The CDR3 DNA reads as TGCGCCAGCAGCCAAAACAGGGTTGCCGGGGAGCTGTTTTTT. Protein sequence: CASSQNRVAGELFF.

The chain has TRBV7-9 and TRBJ2-2; 13 positions match TRBD2. Germline V gene sequence: CDR1 SEHNR, CDR2 FQNEAQ (reference sequence). The CDR3 has 16 amino acids. The V segment lost 3 bases and the J segment 4 bases; nucleotides outside the gene matches: 2. The CDR3 loop reads CASSLGLAGRTGELFF. CDR3 nucleotides: TGTGCCAGCAGCTTGGGACTAGCGGGACGCACCGGGGAGCTGTTTTTT.

A single count supports this clone. The chain joins TRBV20-1 to TRBJ2-5; D might be TRBD2 (6 bases). Trimming left V 8 bases short and J 1 base short, with 8 bases between. Germline CDR1 and CDR2: DFQATT and SNEGSKA (reference sequence). This CDR3 region has 11 residues. CDR3 in amino acids: CSLGGQETQYF. The CDR3 DNA reads TGCAGTCTGGGGGGCCAAGAGACCCAGTACTTC.